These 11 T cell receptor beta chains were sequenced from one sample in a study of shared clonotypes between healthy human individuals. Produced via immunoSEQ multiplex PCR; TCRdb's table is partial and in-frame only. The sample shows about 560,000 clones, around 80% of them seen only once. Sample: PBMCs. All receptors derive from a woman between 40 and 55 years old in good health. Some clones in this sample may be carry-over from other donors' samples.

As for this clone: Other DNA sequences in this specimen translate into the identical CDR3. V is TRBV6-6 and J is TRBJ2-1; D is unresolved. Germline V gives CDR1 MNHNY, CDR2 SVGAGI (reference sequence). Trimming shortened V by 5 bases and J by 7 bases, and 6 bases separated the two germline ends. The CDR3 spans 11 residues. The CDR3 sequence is CASSPRNEQFF. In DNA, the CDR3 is TGTGCCAGCAGTCCGCGAAATGAGCAGTTCTTC.

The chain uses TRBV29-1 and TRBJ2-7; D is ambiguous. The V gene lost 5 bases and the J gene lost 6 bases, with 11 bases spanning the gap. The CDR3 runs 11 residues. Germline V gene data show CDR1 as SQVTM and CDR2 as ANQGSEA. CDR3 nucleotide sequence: TGCAGCGTTAAACACCAACTCGAGCAGTACTTC. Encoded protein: CSVKHQLEQYF.

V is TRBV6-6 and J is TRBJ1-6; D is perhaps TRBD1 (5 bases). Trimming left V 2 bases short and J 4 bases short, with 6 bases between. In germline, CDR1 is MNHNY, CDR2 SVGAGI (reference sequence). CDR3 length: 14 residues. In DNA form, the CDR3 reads TGTGCCAGCAGTTACGACAGATATAATTCACCCCTCCACTTT. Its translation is CASSYDRYNSPLHF.

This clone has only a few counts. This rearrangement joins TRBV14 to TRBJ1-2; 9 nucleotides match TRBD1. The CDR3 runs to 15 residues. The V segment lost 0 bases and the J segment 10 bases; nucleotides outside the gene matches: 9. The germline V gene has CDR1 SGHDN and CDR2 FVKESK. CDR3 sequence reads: CASSQESVGQGLYTF. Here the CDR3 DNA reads TGTGCCAGCAGCCAAGAGTCCGTGGGACAGGGTCTCTACACCTTC.

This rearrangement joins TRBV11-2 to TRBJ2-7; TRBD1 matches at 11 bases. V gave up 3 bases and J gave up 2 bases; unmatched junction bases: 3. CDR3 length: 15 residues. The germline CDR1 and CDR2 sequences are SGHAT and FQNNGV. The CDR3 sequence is CASSLWTGGTYEQYF. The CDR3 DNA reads TGTGCCAGCAGCTTGTGGACAGGGGGCACCTACGAGCAGTACTTC.

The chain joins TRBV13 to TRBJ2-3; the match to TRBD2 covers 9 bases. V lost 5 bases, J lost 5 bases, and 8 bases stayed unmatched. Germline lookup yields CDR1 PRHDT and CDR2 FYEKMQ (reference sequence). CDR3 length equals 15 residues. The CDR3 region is CASSPRGREGDTQYF. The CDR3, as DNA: TGTGCCAGCAGCCCCCGTGGGCGGGAGGGAGATACGCAGTATTTT.

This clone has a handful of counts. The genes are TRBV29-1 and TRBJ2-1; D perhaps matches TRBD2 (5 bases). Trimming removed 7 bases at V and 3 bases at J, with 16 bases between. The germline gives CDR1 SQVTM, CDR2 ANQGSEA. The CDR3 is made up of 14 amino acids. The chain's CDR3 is CSGSLGSDYNEQFF. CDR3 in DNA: TGCAGCGGCTCTCTGGGTAGCGACTACAATGAGCAGTTCTTC.

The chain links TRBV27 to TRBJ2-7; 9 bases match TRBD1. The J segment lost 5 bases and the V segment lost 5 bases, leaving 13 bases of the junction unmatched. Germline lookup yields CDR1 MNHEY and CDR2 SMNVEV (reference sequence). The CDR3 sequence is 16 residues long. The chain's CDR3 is CASSPSSGQGRHEQYF. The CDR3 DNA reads TGTGCCAGCAGTCCCAGCTCGGGACAGGGTAGGCACGAGCAGTACTTC.

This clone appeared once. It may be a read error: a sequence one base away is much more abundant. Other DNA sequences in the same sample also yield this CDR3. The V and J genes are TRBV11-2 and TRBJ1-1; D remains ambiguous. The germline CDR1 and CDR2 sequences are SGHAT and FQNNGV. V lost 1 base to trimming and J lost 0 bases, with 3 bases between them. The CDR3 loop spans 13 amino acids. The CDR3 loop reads CASSLVVNTEAFF. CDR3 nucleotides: TGTGCCAGCAGCTTAGTGGTGAACACTGAAGCTTTCTTT. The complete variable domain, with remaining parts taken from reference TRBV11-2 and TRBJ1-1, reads EAGVAQSPRYKIIEKRQSVAFWCNPISGHATLYWYQQILGQGPKLLIQFQNNGVVDDSQLPKDRFSAERLKGVDSTLKIQPAKLEDSAVYLCASSLVVNTEAFFGQGTRLTVV.

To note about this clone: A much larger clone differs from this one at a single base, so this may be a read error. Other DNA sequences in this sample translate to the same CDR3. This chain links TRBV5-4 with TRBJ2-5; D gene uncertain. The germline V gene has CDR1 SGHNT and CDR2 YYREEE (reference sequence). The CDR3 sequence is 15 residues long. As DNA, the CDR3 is TGTGCCAGCAGCTTGGACCGGACCCGGCAAGAGACTCAGTACTTC. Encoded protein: CASSLDRTRQETQYF. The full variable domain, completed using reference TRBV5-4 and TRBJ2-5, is ETGVTQSPTHLIKTRGQQVTLRCSSQSGHNTVSWYQQALGQGPQFIFQYYREEENGRGNFPPRFSGLQFPNYSSELNVNALELDDSALYLCASSLDRTRQETQYFGPGTRLLVL.

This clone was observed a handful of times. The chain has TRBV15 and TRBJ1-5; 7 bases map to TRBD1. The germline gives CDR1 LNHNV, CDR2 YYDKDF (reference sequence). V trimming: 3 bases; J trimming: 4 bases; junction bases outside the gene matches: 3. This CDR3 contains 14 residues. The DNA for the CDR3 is TGTGCCACCAGCAGGGGACAGAGGAATCAGCCCCAGCATTTT. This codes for CATSRGQRNQPQHF.